This T cell receptor (beta chain) is drawn from a study of cytomegalovirus exposure and HLA in healthy donors. Study-level findings and limits: Usually a TCR sequence was rare, but some public TCRs were found in many donors. Cytomegalovirus-associated TCR beta chains were listed, numbering more than 150.

This clone was observed a few times. The antigen is unknown. An end of the junction differs from the germline gene, which may be a read error. The repertoire was sequenced with immunoSEQ multiplex PCR; TCRdb's copy has only in-frame clones and lacks some. The table lists roughly 120,000 clones, about nine tenths of them singletons. This CDR3 is 17 amino acids long. The germline V gene has CDR1 SSHAT and CDR2 FNYEAQ (reference sequence). Sequenced sample: PBMCs. V and J are TRBV7-7 and TRBJ2-5; 11 bases map to TRBD1. The sequence came from a man aged 25 to 40 in good health and CMV-seronegative. The DNA for the CDR3 is TGTGCTAGCAGCCCTCATCCCGGGACAGGGGGCCAAGAGACCCAGTACTTC. It translates to CASSPHPGTGGQETQYF.